The 30 T cell receptor beta chains below all came from one sample that was sequenced in a study of control samples from healthy donors and cancer patients. TCRdb keeps only in-frame clones here, not all; method: immunoSEQ multiplex PCR. The sample records around 200,000 clones, 91% being singletons. Material for sequencing was blood. The receptors come from a woman younger than 45 in good health.

The chain employs TRBV27 and TRBJ2-2, with D hard to call. Trimming took 4 bases from V and 8 from J, leaving 11 bases between them. In germline, CDR1 is MNHEY, CDR2 SMNVEV (reference sequence). The CDR3 consists of 13 residues. The CDR3 sequence: CASSSSPPGELFF. The CDR3 DNA sequence: TGTGCCAGCAGTTCTTCCCCCCCGGGGGAGCTGTTTTTT.

The J gene is TRBJ1-4, the V gene TRBV24-1; weak D call: TRBD1 (5 bases). This CDR3 comprises 13 residues. V was pared by 7 bases and J by 5 bases, with 10 bases between. CDR1 is KGHDR and CDR2 is SFDVKD in the germline V gene. In DNA, the CDR3 is TGTGCCACCAGCGGGACGCAAAATGAAAAACTGTTTTTT. Protein sequence: CATSGTQNEKLFF.

The chain is built from TRBV6-5 and TRBJ2-1; D not resolved. CDR3 length equals 13 residues. From germline, CDR1 is MNHEY and CDR2 SVGAGI. V was trimmed by 5 bases and J by 3 bases, leaving 8 bases between them. CDR3: CASSQMNYNEQFF. CDR3 sequence (DNA): TGTGCCAGCAGTCAAATGAACTACAATGAGCAGTTCTTC.

This clone came up a few times. This chain links TRBV18 with TRBJ1-5; D not resolved. V was shortened by 2 bases and J by 5 bases, with 13 bases between the two germline ends. The CDR3 is 15 residues long. Germline CDR1 reads KGHSH; CDR2 reads LQKENI. CDR3 in amino acids: CASSPGRYGDQPQHF. The CDR3 DNA reads TGTGCCAGCTCACCAGGGAGGTATGGGGATCAGCCCCAGCATTTT.

The rearrangement uses TRBV9 and TRBJ1-3, with D unresolved. The germline CDR1 and CDR2 sequences are SGDLS and YYNGEE. Trimming shortened V by 1 base and J by 0 bases, and 11 bases separated the two germline ends. The CDR3 extends over 16 amino acids. The CDR3 DNA reads as TGTGCCAGCAGCGTACCAAGAAGTACCTCTGGAAACACCATATATTTT. This encodes CASSVPRSTSGNTIYF.

The chain recombines TRBV12-5 with TRBJ2-2, with TRBD1 identical over 10 bases. Germline V gene lookup returns CDR1 LGHNT and CDR2 FRNRAP. Trimming removed 5 bases from V and 7 bases from J; junction bases left unmatched: 13. This CDR3 is built from 17 residues. This chain's CDR3 is CASGDPGQGILSGELFF. The CDR3 coding sequence is TGTGCTAGTGGTGACCCGGGACAGGGGATTCTCAGCGGGGAGCTGTTTTTT.

The chain employs TRBV9 and TRBJ2-3; the D is unclear. This CDR3 is 13 amino acids long. The germline CDR1 and CDR2 sequences are SGDLS and YYNGEE. Trimming cost V 4 bases and J 2 bases, with 8 bases left between them. CDR3 sequence: CASSPHYTDTQYF. As DNA, the CDR3 is TGTGCCAGCAGCCCCCACTACACAGATACGCAGTATTTT.

The V call is TRBV18, the J call TRBJ2-7; 9 bases line up with TRBD1. V lost 3 bases and J lost 2; bases outside the gene matches: 2. This CDR3 comprises 14 residues. Germline assignment: CDR1 KGHSH and CDR2 LQKENI. In DNA, the CDR3 is TGTGCCAGCTCACCGACAGGGGGGGCCTACGAGCAGTACTTC. It yields the protein CASSPTGGAYEQYF.

The V gene is TRBV6-1, the J gene TRBJ1-5, with unresolved D. CDR1 and CDR2 (germline): MNHNS, SASEGT. The CDR3 totals 15 residues. Trimming left V 0 bases short and J 0 bases short, with 6 bases between. The CDR3 protein is CASSEALYSNQPQHF. The CDR3 DNA reads TGTGCCAGCAGTGAAGCTTTGTATAGCAATCAGCCCCAGCATTTT.

The chain has TRBV4-3 and TRBJ2-1; the match to TRBD2 covers 8 bases. The CDR3 contains 15 residues. V dropped 1 base and J dropped 4; count of bases not matched to a gene: 3. Per germline, CDR1 LGHNA and CDR2 YSLEER. Here the CDR3 reads CASSQGSSGYNEQFF. Here the CDR3 DNA reads TGCGCCAGCAGCCAAGGGTCTAGCGGGTACAATGAGCAGTTCTTC.

The J gene is TRBJ1-1, the V gene TRBV14; no definite D call. The V gene's germline CDR1 is SGHDN and CDR2 FVKESK. The CDR3 loop spans 15 amino acids. The V end was cut by 0 bases, the J end by 3 bases, with 11 bases between. This CDR3 reads CASSQDPAGYTEAFF. CDR3 coding DNA: TGTGCCAGCAGCCAAGATCCCGCGGGGTACACTGAAGCTTTCTTT. The entire variable domain, with the rest obtained from reference TRBV14 and TRBJ1-1, is as follows: EAGVTQFPSHSVIEKGQTVTLRCDPISGHDNLYWYRRVMGKEIKFLLHFVKESKQDESGMPNNRFLAERTGGTYSTLKVQPAELEDSGVYFCASSQDPAGYTEAFFGQGTRLTVV.

Details on this clone: Additional DNA sequences in this sample encode the identical CDR3. This chain joins TRBV2 and TRBJ2-7, with 8 bases lining up with TRBD1. The CDR3 consists of 13 residues. The germline gives CDR1 SNHLY, CDR2 FYNNEI. The junction had 3 bases not matched to a gene; V was cut back by 8 bases and J by 0 bases. The CDR3 protein is CASRTGGSYEQYF. The CDR3 bases are TGTGCCAGCCGTACAGGGGGCTCCTACGAGCAGTACTTC.

Worth noting for this clone: Other DNA sequences from this sample encode an identical CDR3 as well. This chain links TRBV6-4 with TRBJ1-1, with D unclear. Trimming removed 0 bases from V and 1 base from J, with 3 bases in between. Per germline, CDR1 MRHNA and CDR2 SNTAGT. The CDR3 extends over 13 amino acids. The CDR3 DNA follows: TGTGCCAGCAGTGACTCGGAGAACACTGAAGCTTTCTTT. Its translation is CASSDSENTEAFF.

The rearrangement links TRBV7-8 to TRBJ1-4, with 9 positions matching TRBD1. The junction had 8 bases not matched to a gene; V was cut back by 1 base and J by 2 bases. The CDR3 is 18 residues long. CDR1 and CDR2 (germline): SGHVS, FQNEAQ. The CDR3 DNA follows: TGTGCCAGCAGCTTAGGGTTGGACAGGGGTTTGACTAATGAAAAACTGTTTTTT. Translated: CASSLGLDRGLTNEKLFF. The entire variable domain, with the rest obtained from reference TRBV7-8 and TRBJ1-4, is as follows: GAGVSQSPRYKVAKRGQDVALRCDPISGHVSLFWYQQALGQGPEFLTYFQNEAQLDKSGLPSDRFFAERPEGSVSTLKIQRTQQEDSAVYLCASSLGLDRGLTNEKLFFGSGTQLSVL.

The genes are TRBV21-1 and TRBJ2-7; the table's D call TRBD1 went unverified against the DNA. TRBV21-1 has pseudogene status. The CDR3 runs to 13 residues. CDR3 DNA sequence: TGTGCCAGCAGCATAGGACAGGGGTACGAGCAGTACTTC. It encodes CASSIGQGYEQYF.

In its sample, this clone was seen once. The chain recombines TRBV27 with TRBJ2-2; possible D gene TRBD2, 6 bases. CDR1 MNHEY and CDR2 SMNVEV come from the germline V gene (reference sequence). Trimming removed 2 bases from V and 0 bases from J, with 10 bases in between. The CDR3 runs to 16 residues. CDR3: CASSLRRASNTGELFF. Here the CDR3 DNA reads TGTGCCAGCAGTTTAAGGAGGGCGTCGAACACCGGGGAGCTGTTTTTT.

The chain is built from TRBV6-4 and TRBJ1-5; possibly TRBD1 for D (5 bases). The CDR3 sequence is 13 residues long. The germline V and J ends were trimmed by 6 bases and 4 bases, with 10 bases remaining between them. Per germline, CDR1 MRHNA and CDR2 SNTAGT. The chain's CDR3 is CASSRDGNQPQHF. The CDR3 DNA follows: TGTGCCAGCAGCCGGGACGGGAATCAGCCCCAGCATTTT.

The genes are TRBV7-3 and TRBJ1-1, with a possible D match to TRBD1 (5 bases). The CDR3 length is 14 residues. CDR1 is SGHTA, CDR2 FQGTGA, per germline. Trimming removed 0 bases from V and 5 bases from J, with 10 bases in between. The CDR3 coding sequence is TGTGCCAGCAGCTTAACGCCCGGGGGGACTGAAGCTTTCTTT. It yields the protein CASSLTPGGTEAFF.

On this clone itself: Other DNA sequences in this specimen translate into the identical CDR3. The chain links TRBV11-2 to TRBJ1-1; D is perhaps TRBD1 (5 bases). The CDR3 length is 13 residues. Trimming took off 1 base at V and 5 bases at J, with 8 bases between the two ends. Germline-derived CDR1 and CDR2 are SGHAT and FQNNGV. The CDR3 DNA reads as TGTGCCAGCAGCTTAGTGGGGGGAACTGAAGCTTTCTTT. Translating gives CASSLVGGTEAFF.

This chain uses TRBV5-1 with TRBJ1-4, with 7 bases identical to TRBD1. Germline V CDR1 and CDR2: SGHRS, YFSETQ. V shed 0 bases, J shed 9 bases, and the junction held 2 bases outside the gene matches. CDR3 length: 13 amino acids. CDR3 nucleotides: TGCGCCAGCAGCTTGGGACAGGGAAAAAAACTGTTTTTT. Translation: CASSLGQGKKLFF.

The V call is TRBV6-5, the J call TRBJ2-3; TRBD2 agrees at 10 bases. The V segment lost 4 bases and the J segment 6 bases; nucleotides outside the gene matches: 4. There are 14 residues in the CDR3. CDR1 and CDR2 from the germline V gene are MNHEY and SVGAGI. In nucleotides, the CDR3 is TGTGCCAGCAGTTCCCTAGCGGGAGCTGATACGCAGTATTTT. Protein: CASSSLAGADTQYF.

The V call is TRBV30, the J call TRBJ2-1; D gene uncertain. The CDR3 contains 13 residues. The V end was cut by 3 bases, the J end by 5 bases, with 11 bases between. CDR1 is GTSNPN and CDR2 is SVGIG in the germline V gene (reference sequence). For the CDR3, the DNA is TGTGCCTGGAGCGGCCTGACTGACAATGAGCAGTTCTTC. Translation: CAWSGLTDNEQFF. Looking up the rest from reference TRBV30 and TRBJ2-1 gives the full variable domain: SQTIHQWPATLVQPVGSPLSLECTVEGTSNPNLYWYRQAAGRGLQLLFYSVGIGQISSEVPQNLSASRPQDRQFILSSKKLLLSDSGFYLCAWSGLTDNEQFFGPGTRLTVL.

The genes are TRBV27 and TRBJ2-2, with a tentative D call TRBD2 (5 bases). CDR1 is MNHEY and CDR2 is SMNVEV in the germline V gene (reference sequence). The CDR3 runs 16 residues. Trimming took off 3 bases at V and 1 base at J, with 12 bases between the two ends. The CDR3 DNA reads as TGTGCCAGCAGTTTGGCTAGCCATATGAACACCGGGGAGCTGTTTTTT. This sequence encodes CASSLASHMNTGELFF.

This chain joins TRBV30 and TRBJ2-1; 7 bases line up with TRBD2. V lost 4 bases and J lost 5; bases outside the gene matches: 2. The germline gives CDR1 GTSNPN, CDR2 SVGIG (reference sequence). The CDR3 contains 12 residues. As DNA, the CDR3 is TGTGCCTGGACACTAGCGAACAATGAGCAGTTCTTC. It is translated as CAWTLANNEQFF.

In its sample, this clone was seen once. This same CDR3 is encoded by further DNA sequences in the sample. The chain links TRBV7-3 to TRBJ1-6; D may be TRBD1 (5 bases). The ends were cut back, 2 bases at V and 4 bases at J, with 6 bases in the middle. There are 14 residues in the CDR3. Germline CDR1 is SGHTA and CDR2 is FQGTGA. The CDR3 reads CASSLGGYNSPLHF. In nucleotides, the CDR3 is TGTGCCAGCAGCTTAGGGGGATATAATTCACCCCTCCACTTT. The variable domain in full, with the rest retrieved from reference TRBV7-3 and TRBJ1-6, is GAGVSQTPSNKVTEKGKYVELRCDPISGHTALYWYRQSLGQGPEFLIYFQGTGAADDSGLPNDRFFAVRPEGSVSTLKIQRTERGDSAVYLCASSLGGYNSPLHFGNGTRLTVT.

The CDR3 loop reads CASSEGTGSGNTIYF. DNA of the CDR3: TGTGCCAGCAGTGAAGGGACAGGGTCTGGAAACACCATATATTTT. V is TRBV2 and J is TRBJ1-3, with 8 bases fitting TRBD1. Trimming cost V 1 base and J 1 base; bases outside gene matches: 0. This CDR3 region has 15 residues. Germline loops: CDR1 SNHLY, CDR2 FYNNEI.

This chain joins TRBV7-8 and TRBJ1-1; 7 bases align to TRBD1. This CDR3 spans 13 amino acids. With V trimmed by 5 bases and J by 6 bases, 6 bases remained unmatched. Germline CDR1 SGHVS, CDR2 FQNEAQ. DNA of the CDR3: TGTGCCAGCAGCCCACCCGACAGGGCTGAAGCTTTCTTT. This translates into CASSPPDRAEAFF.

This clone was recorded only once. The genes are TRBV7-9 and TRBJ2-7; D gene uncertain. From germline, CDR1 is SEHNR and CDR2 FQNEAQ (reference sequence). The CDR3 is 12 residues long. With 3 bases removed from V and 6 bases from J, the gap between germline ends came to 9 bases. CDR3 in DNA: TGTGCCAGCAGCTTCTTAGGAGTCGAGCAGTACTTC. It is translated as CASSFLGVEQYF. Drawing the rest from reference TRBV7-9 and TRBJ2-7, the complete variable domain is DTGVSQNPRHKITKRGQNVTFRCDPISEHNRLYWYRQTLGQGPEFLTYFQNEAQLEKSRLLSDRFSAERPKGSFSTLEIQRTEQGDSAMYLCASSFLGVEQYFGPGTRLTVT.

V gene TRBV3-1 (or the pseudogene TRBV3-2) combines with J gene TRBJ1-2, with no clear D. V shed 1 base and J shed 7 bases, with 10 bases lying between them. Looked up from germline, CDR1 is LGHDT and CDR2 is YNNKEL (reference sequence). The CDR3 loop spans 13 amino acids. CDR3 in DNA: TGTGCCAGCAGCCAAGTCCGGGCAGTTGGCTACACCTTC. Amino acids: CASSQVRAVGYTF.

The chain uses TRBV4-1 and TRBJ2-3, with TRBD2 identical over 10 bases. Germline-derived CDR1 and CDR2 are MGHRA and YSYEKL. The ends lost 0 bases at V and 6 bases at J; junction bases unmatched: 12. The CDR3 is made up of 18 amino acids. The CDR3 bases are TGCGCCAGCAGCCAAGAGTACCAGCGGGAGGGCCCCAGGGATACGCAGTATTTT. As protein: CASSQEYQREGPRDTQYF.